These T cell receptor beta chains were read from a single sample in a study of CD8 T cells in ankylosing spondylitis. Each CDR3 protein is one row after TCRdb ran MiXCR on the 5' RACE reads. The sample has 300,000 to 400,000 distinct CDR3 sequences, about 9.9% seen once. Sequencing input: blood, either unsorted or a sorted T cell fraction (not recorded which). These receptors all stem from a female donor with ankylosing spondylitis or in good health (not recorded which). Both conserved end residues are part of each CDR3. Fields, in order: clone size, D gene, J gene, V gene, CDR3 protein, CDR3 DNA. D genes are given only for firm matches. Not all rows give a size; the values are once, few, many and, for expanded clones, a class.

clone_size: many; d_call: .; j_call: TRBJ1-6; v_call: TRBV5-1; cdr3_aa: CASSLEGQFPPLHF; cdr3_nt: TGCGCCAGCAGCTTGGAAGGACAGTTTCCCCCACTCCACTTT
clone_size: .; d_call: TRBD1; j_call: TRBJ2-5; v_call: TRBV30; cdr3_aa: CAWDRERMTQYF; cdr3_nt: TGTGCCTGGGACAGGGAACGGATGACCCAGTACTTC
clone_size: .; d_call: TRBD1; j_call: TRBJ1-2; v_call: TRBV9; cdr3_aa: CASSGGQGNYGYTF; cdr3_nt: TGTGCCAGCAGCGGGGGACAGGGGAACTATGGCTACACCTTC
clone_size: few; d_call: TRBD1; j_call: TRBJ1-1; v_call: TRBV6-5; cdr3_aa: CASSYSDRGATVDTEAFF; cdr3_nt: TGTGCCAGCAGTTACTCCGACAGGGGGGCAACGGTGGACACTGAAGCTTTCTTT
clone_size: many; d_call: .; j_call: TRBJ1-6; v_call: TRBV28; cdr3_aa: CASSTATVVSPLHF; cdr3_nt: TGTGCCAGCAGTACGGCCACCGTCGTTTCACCCCTCCACTTT
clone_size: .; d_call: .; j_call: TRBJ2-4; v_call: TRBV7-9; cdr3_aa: CASSLVTGAKNIQYF; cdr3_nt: TGTGCCAGCAGCTTAGTTACGGGGGCCAAAAACATTCAGTACTTC
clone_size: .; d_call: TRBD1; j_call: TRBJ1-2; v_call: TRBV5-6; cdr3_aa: CASSSYHLRDRMAYGYTF; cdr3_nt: TGTGCCAGCAGCTCCTATCACCTCCGGGACAGAATGGCATATGGCTACACCTTC
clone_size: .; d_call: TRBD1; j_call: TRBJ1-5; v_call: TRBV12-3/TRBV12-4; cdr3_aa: CASSIGQGTFQPQHF; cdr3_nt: TGTGCCAGCAGCATTGGACAGGGCACCTTCCAGCCCCAGCATTTT
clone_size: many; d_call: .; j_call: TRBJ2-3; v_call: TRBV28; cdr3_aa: CASSLSRGSDTQYF; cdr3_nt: TGTGCCAGCAGTTTATCTCGGGGATCAGATACGCAGTATTTT
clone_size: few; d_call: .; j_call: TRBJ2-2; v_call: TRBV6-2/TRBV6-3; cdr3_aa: CAGGSVSLGTGELFF; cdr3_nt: TGTGCCGGGGGGAGCGTGTCCCTCGGGACCGGGGAGCTGTTTTTT
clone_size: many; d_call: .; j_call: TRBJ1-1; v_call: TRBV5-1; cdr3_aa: CASSSKGGHNEAFF; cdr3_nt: TGCGCCAGCAGCTCCAAGGGGGGGCACAATGAAGCTTTCTTT
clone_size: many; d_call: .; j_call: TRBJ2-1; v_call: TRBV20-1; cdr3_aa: CSARDGEAWSMGEQFF; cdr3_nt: TGCAGTGCTAGAGATGGGGAAGCGTGGAGTATGGGTGAGCAGTTCTTC
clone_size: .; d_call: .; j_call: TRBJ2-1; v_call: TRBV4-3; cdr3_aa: CASSLSAGTYNEQFF; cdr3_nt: TGCGCCAGCAGCCTCTCGGCGGGAACATACAATGAGCAGTTCTTC
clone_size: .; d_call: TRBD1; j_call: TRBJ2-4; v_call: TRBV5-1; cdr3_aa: CASSWDSRVKNIQYF; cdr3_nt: TGCGCCAGCAGCTGGGACAGTCGCGTCAAAAACATTCAGTACTTC
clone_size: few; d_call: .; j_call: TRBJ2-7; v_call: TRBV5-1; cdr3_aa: CASSLLTKGPYEQYF; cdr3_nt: TGCGCCAGCAGCCTACTAACCAAGGGACCTTACGAGCAGTACTTC
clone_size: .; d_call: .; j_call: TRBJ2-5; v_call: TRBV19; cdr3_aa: CASSITGWPQETQYF; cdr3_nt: TGTGCCAGTAGTATTACAGGATGGCCGCAAGAGACCCAGTACTTC
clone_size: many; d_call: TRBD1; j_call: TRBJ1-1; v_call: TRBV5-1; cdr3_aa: CASSPLTGQLGTEAFF; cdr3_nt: TGCGCCAGCAGCCCTTTGACAGGGCAGCTAGGCACTGAAGCTTTCTTT
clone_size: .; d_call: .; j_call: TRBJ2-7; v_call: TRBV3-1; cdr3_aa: CASSQDGGLFYEQYF; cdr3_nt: TGTGCCAGCAGCCAAGATGGGGGGTTATTCTACGAGCAGTACTTC
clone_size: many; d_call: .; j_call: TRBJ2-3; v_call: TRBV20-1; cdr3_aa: CSASEAGWTDTQYF; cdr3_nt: TGCAGTGCTAGCGAGGCCGGGTGGACAGATACGCAGTATTTT
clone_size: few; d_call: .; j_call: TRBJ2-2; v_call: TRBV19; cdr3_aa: CASSIRGGTGELFF; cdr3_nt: TGTGCCAGTAGTATAAGGGGGGGCACCGGGGAGCTGTTTTTT
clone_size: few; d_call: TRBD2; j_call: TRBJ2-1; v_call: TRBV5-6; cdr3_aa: CASSSSGGDYNEQFF; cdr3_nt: TGTGCCAGCAGCTCTAGCGGGGGAGATTACAATGAGCAGTTCTTC
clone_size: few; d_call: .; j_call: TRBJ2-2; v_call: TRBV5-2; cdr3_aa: CAMGPGLVPGELFF; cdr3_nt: TGTGCCATGGGCCCCGGACTAGTTCCCGGGGAGCTGTTTTTT
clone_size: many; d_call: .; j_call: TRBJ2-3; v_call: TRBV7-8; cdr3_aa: CASSFYTDTQYF; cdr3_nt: TGTGCCAGCAGCTTCTACACAGATACGCAGTATTTT
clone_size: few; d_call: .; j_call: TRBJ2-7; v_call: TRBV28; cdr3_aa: CASSPPLVRTLTEGYEQYF; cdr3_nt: TGTGCCAGCAGTCCCCCCCTGGTCCGGACCTTAACGGAGGGCTACGAGCAGTACTTC
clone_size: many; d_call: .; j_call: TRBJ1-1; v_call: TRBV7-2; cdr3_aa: CASRSLRAEAFF; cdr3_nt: TGTGCCAGCCGGAGCCTTAGGGCTGAAGCTTTCTTT
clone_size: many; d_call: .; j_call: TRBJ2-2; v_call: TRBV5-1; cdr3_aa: CASSLKGREHTGELFF; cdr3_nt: TGCGCCAGCAGCTTGAAAGGCAGGGAGCACACCGGGGAGCTGTTTTTT
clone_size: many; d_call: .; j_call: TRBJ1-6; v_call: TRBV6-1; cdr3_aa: CASSLNILKGSGGNSPLHF; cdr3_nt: TGTGCCAGCAGTCTAAACATTTTGAAGGGGTCCGGAGGGAATTCACCCCTCCACTTT
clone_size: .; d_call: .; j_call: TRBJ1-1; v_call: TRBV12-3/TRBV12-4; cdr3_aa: CASSLTATNEAFF; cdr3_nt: TGTGCCAGCAGCCTGACAGCTACCAATGAAGCTTTCTTT
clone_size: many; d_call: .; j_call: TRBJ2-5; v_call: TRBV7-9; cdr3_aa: CASSPRTQKETQYF; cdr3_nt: TGTGCCAGCAGCCCCCGAACCCAAAAAGAGACCCAGTACTTC
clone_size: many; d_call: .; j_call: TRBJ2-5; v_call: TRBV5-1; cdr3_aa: CASSMRQETQYF; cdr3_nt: TGCGCCAGCAGCATGCGCCAAGAGACCCAGTACTTC
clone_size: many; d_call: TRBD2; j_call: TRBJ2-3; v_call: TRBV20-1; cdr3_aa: CSADSLAGRTDTQYF; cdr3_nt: TGCAGTGCTGATTCACTAGCGGGGAGAACAGATACGCAGTATTTT
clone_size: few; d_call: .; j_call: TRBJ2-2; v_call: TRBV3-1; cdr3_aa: CASSHPGELFF; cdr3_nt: TGTGCCAGCAGCCATCCCGGGGAGCTGTTTTTT
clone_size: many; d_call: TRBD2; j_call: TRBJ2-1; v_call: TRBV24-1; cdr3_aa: CATSDPSSGGYTYNEQFF; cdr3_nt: TGTGCCACCAGTGACCCTAGTAGCGGGGGTTACACCTACAATGAGCAGTTCTTC
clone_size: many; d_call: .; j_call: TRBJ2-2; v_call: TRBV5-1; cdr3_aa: CASSLGLPGELFF; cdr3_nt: TGCGCCAGCAGCTTGGGATTGCCCGGGGAGCTGTTTTTT
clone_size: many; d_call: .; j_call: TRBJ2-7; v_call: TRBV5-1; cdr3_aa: CASSSGLASSTYEQYF; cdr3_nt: TGCGCCAGCAGCTCGGGGCTAGCCTCGTCAACCTACGAGCAGTACTTC
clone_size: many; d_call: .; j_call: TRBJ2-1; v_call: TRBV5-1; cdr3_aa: CASSLQRIASYNEQFF; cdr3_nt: TGCGCCAGCAGCCTGCAAAGGATTGCGTCCTACAATGAGCAGTTCTTC
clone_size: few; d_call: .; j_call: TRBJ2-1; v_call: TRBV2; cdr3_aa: CASRSGGPGNEQFF; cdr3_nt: TGTGCCAGCAGGTCCGGGGGGCCGGGTAATGAGCAGTTCTTC
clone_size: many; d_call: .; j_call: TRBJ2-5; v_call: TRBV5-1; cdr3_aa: CASSVSSGDQETQYF; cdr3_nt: TGCGCCAGCAGCGTGTCCTCGGGGGATCAAGAGACCCAGTACTTC
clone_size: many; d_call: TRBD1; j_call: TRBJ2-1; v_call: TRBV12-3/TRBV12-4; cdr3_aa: CASSLGTGTYNEQFF; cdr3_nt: TGTGCCAGCAGTTTAGGGACAGGGACCTACAATGAGCAGTTCTTC
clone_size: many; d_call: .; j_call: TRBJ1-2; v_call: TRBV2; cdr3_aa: CASSAGPNYGYTF; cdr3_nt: TGTGCCAGCAGTGCGGGGCCTAACTATGGCTACACCTTC
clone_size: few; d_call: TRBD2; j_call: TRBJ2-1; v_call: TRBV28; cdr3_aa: CASRPGLGYNEQFF; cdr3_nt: TGTGCCAGCAGGCCGGGACTAGGGTACAATGAGCAGTTCTTC
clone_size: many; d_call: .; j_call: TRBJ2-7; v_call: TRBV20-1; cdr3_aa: CSALNHNEQYF; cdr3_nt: TGCAGTGCTCTAAACCACAACGAGCAGTACTTC
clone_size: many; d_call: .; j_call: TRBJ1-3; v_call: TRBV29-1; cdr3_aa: CSVDSQLKGNTIYF; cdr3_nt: TGCAGCGTTGATTCACAGCTAAAAGGAAACACCATATATTTT
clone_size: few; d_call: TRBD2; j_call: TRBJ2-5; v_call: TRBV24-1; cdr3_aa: CATSSASGSPGETQYF; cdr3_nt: TGTGCCACCAGTTCCGCTAGCGGGAGTCCCGGGGAGACCCAGTACTTC
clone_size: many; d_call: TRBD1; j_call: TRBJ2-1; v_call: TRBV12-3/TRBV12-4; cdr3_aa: CASNSGGHWQFF; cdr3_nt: TGTGCCAGCAATTCAGGGGGACATTGGCAGTTCTTC
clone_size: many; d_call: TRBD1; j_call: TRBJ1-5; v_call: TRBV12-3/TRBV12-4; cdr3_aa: CASSDRVRGQPQHF; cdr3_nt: TGTGCCAGCAGTGACAGGGTAAGAGGCCAGCCCCAGCATTTT
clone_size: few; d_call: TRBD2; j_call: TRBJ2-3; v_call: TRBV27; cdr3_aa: CASSPTAGGSTDTQYF; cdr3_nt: TGTGCCAGCAGCCCAACAGCGGGAGGAAGCACAGATACGCAGTATTTT
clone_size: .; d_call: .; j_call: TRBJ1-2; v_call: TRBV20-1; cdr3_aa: CCARPPPRVRANYGYTF; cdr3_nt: TGCTGCGCTAGGCCGCCCCCACGGGTGAGAGCTAACTATGGCTACACCTTC
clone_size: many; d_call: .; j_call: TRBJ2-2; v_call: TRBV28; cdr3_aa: CASSLFTGELFF; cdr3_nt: TGTGCCAGCAGTTTATTTACCGGGGAGCTGTTTTTT
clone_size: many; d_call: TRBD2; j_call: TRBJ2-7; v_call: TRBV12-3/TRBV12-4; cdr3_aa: CASSLTSGFPDEQYF; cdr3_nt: TGTGCCAGCAGTTTGACTAGCGGGTTTCCTGACGAGCAGTACTTC
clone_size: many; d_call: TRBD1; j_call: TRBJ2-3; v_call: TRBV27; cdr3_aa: CASSLRGQTQYF; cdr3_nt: TGTGCCAGCAGTTTAAGGGGGCAAACGCAGTATTTT
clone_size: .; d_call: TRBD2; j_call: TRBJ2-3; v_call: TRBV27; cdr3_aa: CASSLQVLAGGSSTDTQYF; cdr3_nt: TGTGCCAGCAGTTTACAGGTGCTAGCGGGAGGATCCTCCACAGATACGCAGTATTTT
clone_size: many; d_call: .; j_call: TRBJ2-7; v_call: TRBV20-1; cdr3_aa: CSARDALRGRTYEQYF; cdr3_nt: TGCAGTGCTAGAGATGCTTTACGGGGCAGGACCTACGAGCAGTACTTC
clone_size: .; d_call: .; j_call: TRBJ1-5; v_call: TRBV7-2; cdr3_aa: CASSSAGDWRNQPQHF; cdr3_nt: TGTGCCAGCAGCTCCGCGGGGGACTGGCGCAATCAGCCCCAGCATTTT
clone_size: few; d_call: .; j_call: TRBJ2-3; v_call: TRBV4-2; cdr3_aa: CASSTWESSDTQYF; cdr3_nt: TGTGCCAGCAGTACGTGGGAAAGCTCAGATACGCAGTATTTT